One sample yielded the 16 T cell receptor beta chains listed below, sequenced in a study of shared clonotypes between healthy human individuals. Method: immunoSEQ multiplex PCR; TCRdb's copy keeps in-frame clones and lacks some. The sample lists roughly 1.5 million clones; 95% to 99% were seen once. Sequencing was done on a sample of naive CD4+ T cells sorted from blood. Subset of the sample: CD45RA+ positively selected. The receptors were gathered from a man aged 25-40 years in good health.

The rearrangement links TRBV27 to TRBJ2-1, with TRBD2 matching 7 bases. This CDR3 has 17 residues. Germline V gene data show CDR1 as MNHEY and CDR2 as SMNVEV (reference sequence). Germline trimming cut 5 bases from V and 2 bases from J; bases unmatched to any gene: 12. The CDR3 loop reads CASSREAYRLTYNEQFF. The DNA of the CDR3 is TGTGCCAGCAGTCGGGAGGCTTACAGACTAACCTACAATGAGCAGTTCTTC.

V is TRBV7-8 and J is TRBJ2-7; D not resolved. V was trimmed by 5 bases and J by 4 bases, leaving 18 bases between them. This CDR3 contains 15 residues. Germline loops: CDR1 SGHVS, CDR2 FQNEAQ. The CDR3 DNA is TGTGCCAGCAGCCCCCTAGGCCAGCCCCTATACGAGCAGTACTTC. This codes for CASSPLGQPLYEQYF.

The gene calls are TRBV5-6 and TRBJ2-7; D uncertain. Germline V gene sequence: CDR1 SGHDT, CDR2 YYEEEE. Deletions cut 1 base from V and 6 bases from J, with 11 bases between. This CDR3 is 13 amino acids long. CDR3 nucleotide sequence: TGTGCCAGCAGCTTGAAATTCCACGGCGAGCAGTACTTC. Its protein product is CASSLKFHGEQYF.

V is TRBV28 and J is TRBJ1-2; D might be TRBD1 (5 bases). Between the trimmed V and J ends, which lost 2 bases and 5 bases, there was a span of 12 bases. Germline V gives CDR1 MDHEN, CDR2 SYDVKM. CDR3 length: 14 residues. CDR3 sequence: CASSLLGRNYGYTF. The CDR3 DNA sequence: TGTGCCAGCAGTTTACTGGGACGGAATTATGGCTACACCTTC.

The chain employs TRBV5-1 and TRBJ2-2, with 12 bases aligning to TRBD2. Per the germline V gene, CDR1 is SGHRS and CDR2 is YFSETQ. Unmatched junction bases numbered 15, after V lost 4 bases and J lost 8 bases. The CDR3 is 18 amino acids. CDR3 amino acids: CASSLGSSGRALAGELFF. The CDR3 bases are TGCGCCAGCAGCCTGGGGTCTAGCGGGAGGGCGCTGGCTGGGGAGCTGTTTTTT. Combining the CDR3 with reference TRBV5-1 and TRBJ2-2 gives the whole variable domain KAGVTQTPRYLIKTRGQQVTLSCSPISGHRSVSWYQQTPGQGLQFLFEYFSETQRNKGNFPGRFSGRQFSNSRSEMNVSTLELGDSALYLCASSLGSSGRALAGELFFGEGSRLTVL.

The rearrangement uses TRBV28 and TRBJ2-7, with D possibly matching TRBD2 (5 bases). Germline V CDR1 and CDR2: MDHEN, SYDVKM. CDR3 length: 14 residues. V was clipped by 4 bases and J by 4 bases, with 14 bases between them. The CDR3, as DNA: TGTGCCAGCAGTTCCCCCCCTCGGAGGTACGAGCAGTACTTC. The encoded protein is CASSSPPRRYEQYF.

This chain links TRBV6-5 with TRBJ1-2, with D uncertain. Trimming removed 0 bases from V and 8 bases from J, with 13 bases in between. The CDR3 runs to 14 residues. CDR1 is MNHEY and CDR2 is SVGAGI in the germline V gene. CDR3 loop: CASSYSSSMVGYTF. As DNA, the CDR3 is TGTGCCAGCAGTTACTCGTCGTCCATGGTAGGCTACACCTTC.

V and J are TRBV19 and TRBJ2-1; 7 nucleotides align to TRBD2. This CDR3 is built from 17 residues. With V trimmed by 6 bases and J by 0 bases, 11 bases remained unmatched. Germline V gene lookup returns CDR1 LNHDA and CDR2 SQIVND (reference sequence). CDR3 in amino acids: CASSLTVWEGSYNEQFF. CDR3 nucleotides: TGTGCCAGTAGCCTCACCGTGTGGGAGGGCTCCTACAATGAGCAGTTCTTC.

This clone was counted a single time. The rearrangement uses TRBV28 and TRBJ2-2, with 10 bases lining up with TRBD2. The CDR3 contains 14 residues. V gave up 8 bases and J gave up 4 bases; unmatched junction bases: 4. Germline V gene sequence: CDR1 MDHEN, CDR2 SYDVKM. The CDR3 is CASLTSGATGELFF. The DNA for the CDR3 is TGTGCCAGCTTAACTAGCGGGGCCACCGGGGAGCTGTTTTTT. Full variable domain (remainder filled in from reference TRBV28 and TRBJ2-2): DVKVTQSSRYLVKRTGEKVFLECVQDMDHENMFWYRQDPGLGLRLIYFSYDVKMKEKGDIPEGYSVSREKKERFSLILESASTNQTSMYLCASLTSGATGELFFGEGSRLTVL.

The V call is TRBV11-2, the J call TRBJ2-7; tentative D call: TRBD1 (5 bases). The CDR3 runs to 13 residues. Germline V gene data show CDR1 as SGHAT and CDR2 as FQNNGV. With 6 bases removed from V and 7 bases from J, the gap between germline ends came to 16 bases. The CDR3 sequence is CASRRQGFEEQYF. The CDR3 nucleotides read TGTGCCAGCAGGCGTCAGGGATTTGAAGAGCAGTACTTC.

CDR3 in DNA: TGTGCCAGCAGCGCGAACACAGGGCGGGATGGCTACACCTTC. Translated, it gives CASSANTGRDGYTF. The chain links TRBV11-2 to TRBJ1-2; possible D gene TRBD1, 6 bases. V lost 5 bases, J lost 6 bases, and 16 bases lay in between. The CDR3 spans 14 residues. CDR1 is SGHAT, CDR2 FQNNGV, per germline.

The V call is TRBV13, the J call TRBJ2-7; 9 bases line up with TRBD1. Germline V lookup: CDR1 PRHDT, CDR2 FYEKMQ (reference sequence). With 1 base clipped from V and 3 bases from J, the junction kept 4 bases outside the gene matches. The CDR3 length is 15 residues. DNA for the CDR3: TGTGCCAGCAGCTTAGAGGGACAGGGAGGCTACGAGCAGTACTTC. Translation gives CASSLEGQGGYEQYF.

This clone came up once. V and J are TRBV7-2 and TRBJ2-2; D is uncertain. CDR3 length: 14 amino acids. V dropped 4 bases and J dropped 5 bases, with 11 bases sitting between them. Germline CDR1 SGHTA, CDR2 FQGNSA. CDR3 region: CASSSSFLTGELFF. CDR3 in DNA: TGTGCCAGCAGCTCCTCTTTCCTAACCGGGGAGCTGTTTTTT.

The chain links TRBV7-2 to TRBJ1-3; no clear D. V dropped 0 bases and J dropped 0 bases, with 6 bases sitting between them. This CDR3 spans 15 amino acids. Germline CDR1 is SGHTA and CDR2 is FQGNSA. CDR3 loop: CASSLAASSGNTIYF. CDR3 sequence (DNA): TGTGCCAGCAGCTTAGCCGCTAGCTCTGGAAACACCATATATTTT.

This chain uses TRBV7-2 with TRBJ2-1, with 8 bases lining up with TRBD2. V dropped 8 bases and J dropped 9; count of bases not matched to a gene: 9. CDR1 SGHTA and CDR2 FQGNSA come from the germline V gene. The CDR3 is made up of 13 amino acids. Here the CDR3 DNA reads TGTGCCAGCCGGGGGGGCCTTCGGGGTGAGCAGTTCTTC. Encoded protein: CASRGGLRGEQFF.

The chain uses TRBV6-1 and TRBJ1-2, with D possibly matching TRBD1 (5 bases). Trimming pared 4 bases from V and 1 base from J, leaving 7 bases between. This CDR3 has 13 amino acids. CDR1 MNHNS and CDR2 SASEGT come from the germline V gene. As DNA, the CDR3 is TGTGCCAGCAGTGCAAGGGGTAACTATGGCTACACCTTC. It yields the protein CASSARGNYGYTF.